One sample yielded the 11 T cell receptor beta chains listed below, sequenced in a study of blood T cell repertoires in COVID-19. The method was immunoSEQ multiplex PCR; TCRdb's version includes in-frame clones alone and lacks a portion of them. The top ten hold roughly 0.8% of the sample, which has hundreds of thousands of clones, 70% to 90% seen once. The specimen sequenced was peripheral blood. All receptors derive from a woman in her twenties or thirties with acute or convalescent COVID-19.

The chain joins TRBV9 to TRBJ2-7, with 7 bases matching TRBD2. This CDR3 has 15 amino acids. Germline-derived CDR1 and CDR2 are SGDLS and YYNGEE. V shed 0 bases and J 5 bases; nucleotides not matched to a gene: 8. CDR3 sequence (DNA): TGTGCCAGCAGCGTAGACGGTGGGAGGGTCAACGAGCAGTACTTC. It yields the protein CASSVDGGRVNEQYF.

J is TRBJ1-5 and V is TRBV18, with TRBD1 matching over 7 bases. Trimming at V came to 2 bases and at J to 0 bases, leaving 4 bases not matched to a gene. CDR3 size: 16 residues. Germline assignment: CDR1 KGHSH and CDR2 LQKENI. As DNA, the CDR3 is TGTGCCAGCTCACCAGGGACAGTTATTAGCAATCAGCCCCAGCATTTT. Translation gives CASSPGTVISNQPQHF.

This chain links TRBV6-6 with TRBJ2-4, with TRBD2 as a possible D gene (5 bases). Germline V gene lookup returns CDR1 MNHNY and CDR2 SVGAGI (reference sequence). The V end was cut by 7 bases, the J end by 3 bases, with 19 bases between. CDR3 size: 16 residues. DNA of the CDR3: TGTGCCAGCACCGAGAGGGCAGGTTATCGCAAAAACATTCAGTACTTC. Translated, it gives CASTERAGYRKNIQYF.

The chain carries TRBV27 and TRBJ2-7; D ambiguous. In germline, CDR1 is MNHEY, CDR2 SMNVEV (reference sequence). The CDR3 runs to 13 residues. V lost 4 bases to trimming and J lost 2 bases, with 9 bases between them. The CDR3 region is CASSYTFTYEQYF. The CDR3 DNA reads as TGTGCCAGCAGTTATACATTTACCTACGAGCAGTACTTC.

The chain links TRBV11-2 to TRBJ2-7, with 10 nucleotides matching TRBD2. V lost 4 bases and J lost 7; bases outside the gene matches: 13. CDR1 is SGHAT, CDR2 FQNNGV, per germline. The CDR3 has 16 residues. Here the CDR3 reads CASSYNRGLAFWEQYF. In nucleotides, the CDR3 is TGTGCCAGCAGCTATAACCGGGGACTAGCGTTCTGGGAGCAGTACTTC.

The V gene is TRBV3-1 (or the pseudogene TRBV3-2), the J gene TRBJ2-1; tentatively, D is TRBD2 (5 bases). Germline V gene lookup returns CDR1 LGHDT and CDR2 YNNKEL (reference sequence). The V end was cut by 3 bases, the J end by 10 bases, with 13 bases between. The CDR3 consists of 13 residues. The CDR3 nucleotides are TGTGCCAGCAGCCAGGATACTAGTGACGAGCAGTTCTTC. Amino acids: CASSQDTSDEQFF.

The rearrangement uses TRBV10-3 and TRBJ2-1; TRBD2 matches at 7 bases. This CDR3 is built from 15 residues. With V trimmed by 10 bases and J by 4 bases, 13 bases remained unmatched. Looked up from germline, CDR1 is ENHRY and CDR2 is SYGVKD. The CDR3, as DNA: TGTGCCAGCATTCGGGACTACCGAGAATACAATGAGCAGTTCTTC. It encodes CASIRDYREYNEQFF.

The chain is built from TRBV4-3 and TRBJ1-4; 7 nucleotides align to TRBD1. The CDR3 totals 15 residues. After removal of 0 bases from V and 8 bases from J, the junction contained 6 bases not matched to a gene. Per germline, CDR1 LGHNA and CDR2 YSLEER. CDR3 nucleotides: TGCGCCAGCAGCCAAGAAGGGGACAGACGGGAAAAACTGTTTTTT. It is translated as CASSQEGDRREKLFF.

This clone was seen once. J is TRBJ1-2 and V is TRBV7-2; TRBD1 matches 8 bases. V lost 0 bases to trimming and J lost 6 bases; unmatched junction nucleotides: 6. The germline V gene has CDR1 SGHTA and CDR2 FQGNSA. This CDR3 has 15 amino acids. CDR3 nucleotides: TGTGCCAGCAGCTTAGCGTCCAGGGGGCTAAATGGCTACACCTTC. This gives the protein CASSLASRGLNGYTF.

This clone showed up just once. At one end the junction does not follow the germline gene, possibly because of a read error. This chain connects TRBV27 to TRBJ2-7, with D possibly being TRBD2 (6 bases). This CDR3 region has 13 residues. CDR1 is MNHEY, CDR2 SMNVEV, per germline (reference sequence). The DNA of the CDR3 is TGTGCCGGCAGTTTTAGCGGAGACTACGAGCAGTACTTC. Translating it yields CAGSFSGDYEQYF.

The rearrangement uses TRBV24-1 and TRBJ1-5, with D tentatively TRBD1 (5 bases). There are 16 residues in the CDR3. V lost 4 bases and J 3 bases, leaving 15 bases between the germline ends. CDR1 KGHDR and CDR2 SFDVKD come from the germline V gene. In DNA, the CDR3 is TGTGCCACCAGTGACAATCAGGGCTCCGTCAATCAGCCCCAGCATTTT. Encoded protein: CATSDNQGSVNQPQHF.